These 4 T cell receptor beta chains share one sample of origin, sequenced in a study of memory CD4+ T cells and cytomegalovirus serostatus. Single viable CD3+CD4+CD8-CD45RO+ cells were sorted as the memory CD4+ T cells. Produced via immunoSEQ multiplex PCR; TCRdb's table is partial and in-frame only. Of some 54,000 clones in the sample, around four fifths are singletons; the top ten hold 1.5% to 2%. The sequencing input was memory CD4+ T cells from blood. These receptors originate from an adult in good health and CMV-seropositive.

The chain uses TRBV7-2 and TRBJ2-3, with 10 positions matching TRBD2. The CDR3 length is 14 residues. The V gene's germline CDR1 is SGHTA and CDR2 FQGNSA. The V and J ends lost 4 bases and 5 bases, in that order; junction bases with no gene match: 3. The CDR3 spells CASSSSGRIDTQYF. CDR3 nucleotides: TGTGCCAGCAGCTCTAGCGGGAGAATAGATACGCAGTATTTT.

The J gene is TRBJ1-4, the V gene TRBV18; D remains ambiguous. CDR1 and CDR2 (germline): KGHSH, LQKENI. V was trimmed by 3 bases and J by 8 bases, leaving 16 bases between them. The CDR3 is 15 amino acids. The CDR3 sequence: CASSPLPQPGEKLFF. The DNA for the CDR3 is TGTGCCAGCTCACCTCTTCCACAGCCGGGAGAAAAACTGTTTTTT.

The V and J genes are TRBV28 and TRBJ1-3; D remains unclear. The germline V and J ends were trimmed by 4 bases and 1 base, with 5 bases remaining between them. Germline CDR1 reads MDHEN; CDR2 reads SYDVKM. This CDR3 is 13 amino acids long. CDR3 amino acids: CASSYPSGNTIYF. The CDR3 bases are TGTGCCAGCAGTTACCCTTCTGGAAACACCATATATTTT.

This rearrangement joins TRBV25-1 to TRBJ2-5, with 8 nucleotides matching TRBD2. The CDR3 length is 14 residues. Germline trimming cut 4 bases from V and 6 bases from J; bases unmatched to any gene: 7. Germline values: CDR1 MGHDK, CDR2 SYGVNS. CDR3 sequence reads: CASSGPAGGQTQYF. Here the CDR3 DNA reads TGTGCCAGCAGTGGGCCGGCGGGAGGTCAGACCCAGTACTTC.